This T cell receptor (beta chain) was documented in a study of T cell responses to AZD1222 COVID-19 vaccine. Findings and limits, study-wide: Reportedly, close to half of spike-specific TCRs are directed against unmutated variant regions. Repertoires were obtained solely post-peak T cell response. White British ancestry dominated among donors, who included more females, and clonal diversity was possibly underestimated. Spike-specific TCR breadth and depth grew following two AZD1222 doses.

Trimming cost V 3 bases and J 0 bases, with 11 bases left between them. The CDR3 is 15 residues long. Germline V gene sequence: CDR1 SGHRS, CDR2 YFSETQ. Assay used: immunoSEQ multiplex PCR; TCRdb lists only in-frame clones, some missing. The data contain around 110,000 clones, 80% to 90% of them seen just once; the ten biggest clones take up 3% to 4%. As to this clone: Its antigen is unidentified.

The V gene is TRBV5-1, the J gene TRBJ2-3, with D maybe TRBD2 (6 bases). The sequence was collected from an adult in good health. Sequenced material: peripheral blood, taken on day 0 of MenACWY control vaccination. CDR3 loop: CASSWTGVSTDTQYF. The CDR3 nucleotides are TGCGCCAGCAGCTGGACGGGGGTAAGCACAGATACGCAGTATTTT.